The 25 T cell receptor beta chains given below trace back to one sample, sequenced in a study of T cells in Graves' hyperthyroidism and ophthalmopathy. Amplification of TCR beta CDR3 regions was performed using RNA transcripts as template. TCR CDR3 underwent first-round RT-PCR with the HTBI primer set. Via MiXCR, TCRdb re-called the multiplex PCR reads, giving one row per CDR3 protein. The top ten clones hold roughly 14% of a sample with roughly 260,000 distinct CDR3 sequences, roughly 15% of them seen once. Material: blood. These TCRs come from a middle-aged woman with Graves' hyperthyroidism that later progressed to Graves' ophthalmopathy.

V and J are TRBV18 and TRBJ2-3; tentative D call: TRBD2 (5 bases). V was trimmed by 3 bases and J by 2 bases, leaving 9 bases between them. The germline CDR1 and CDR2 sequences are KGHSH and LQKENI. The CDR3 consists of 14 residues. The CDR3 DNA sequence: TGTGCCAGCTCACCTCAGGACTCCACAGATACGCAGTATTTT. Protein: CASSPQDSTDTQYF.

This clonotype has a count of ten or more. The CDR3 region is CASSPGNSGANVLTF. The CDR3 nucleotides read TGTGCCAGCAGCCCCGGAAACTCTGGGGCCAACGTCCTGACTTTC. The chain joins TRBV27 to TRBJ2-6; D call uncertain. The V and J ends lost 6 bases and 0 bases respectively, with 9 bases between them. The CDR3 sequence is 15 residues long. Germline V gene data show CDR1 as MNHEY and CDR2 as SMNVEV (reference sequence).

This clonotype was detected only a few times. The gene calls are TRBV6-4 and TRBJ2-1; D gene unclear. V was pared by 3 bases and J by 5 bases, with 8 bases between. The CDR3 spans 13 residues. CDR1 and CDR2 (germline): MRHNA, SNTAGT. The CDR3 spells CASSEKAHNEQFF. The DNA of the CDR3 is TGTGCCAGCAGTGAAAAAGCGCACAATGAGCAGTTCTTC.

There are a few counts of this clonotype. J is TRBJ1-1 and V is TRBV29-1; D is undetermined. The V and J ends lost 7 bases and 8 bases respectively, with 20 bases between them. Germline-derived CDR1 and CDR2 are SQVTM and ANQGSEA. The CDR3 covers 13 residues. CDR3 in amino acids: CSGSGINQREAFF. Here the CDR3 DNA reads TGCAGCGGATCCGGGATCAATCAGAGGGAAGCTTTCTTT. Full variable domain (remainder filled in from reference TRBV29-1 and TRBJ1-1): SAVISQKPSRDICQRGTSLTIQCQVDSQVTMMFWYRQQPGQSLTLIATANQGSEATYESGFVIDKFPISRPNLTFSTLTVSNMSPEDSSIYLCSGSGINQREAFFGQGTRLTVV.

This clonotype has ten or more counts. The chain is built from TRBV30 and TRBJ2-1; D is uncertain. The ends were cut back, 3 bases at V and 2 bases at J, with 11 bases in the middle. CDR1 and CDR2 (germline): GTSNPN, SVGIG (reference sequence). This CDR3 contains 14 residues. The CDR3 is CAWRADGTYNEQFF. CDR3 DNA sequence: TGTGCCTGGAGGGCGGACGGAACCTACAATGAGCAGTTCTTC. Full variable domain (missing parts from reference TRBV30 and TRBJ2-1): SQTIHQWPATLVQPVGSPLSLECTVEGTSNPNLYWYRQAAGRGLQLLFYSVGIGQISSEVPQNLSASRPQDRQFILSSKKLLLSDSGFYLCAWRADGTYNEQFFGPGTRLTVL.

The sample holds many counts of this clonotype. The rearrangement links TRBV6-5 to TRBJ2-7; possibly TRBD1 or TRBD2 for D (5 bases each). The V and J ends lost 2 bases and 2 bases respectively, with 10 bases between them. Germline V gives CDR1 MNHEY, CDR2 SVGAGI. This CDR3 spans 14 amino acids. The CDR3 loop is CASSYKGPPYEQYF. As DNA, the CDR3 is TGTGCCAGCAGTTACAAGGGACCTCCCTACGAGCAGTACTTC.

This clonotype was detected ten times or more. V usage is TRBV19 and J usage is TRBJ1-1, with 9 bases matching TRBD1. This CDR3 has 14 residues. Trimming removed 4 bases from V and 7 bases from J; junction bases left unmatched: 7. The germline CDR1 and CDR2 sequences are LNHDA and SQIVND (reference sequence). The CDR3 loop is CASSKSTGGGEAFF. The CDR3 region has the DNA TGTGCCAGTAGTAAATCGACAGGGGGTGGTGAAGCTTTCTTT.

This clonotype has at least ten counts. The chain uses TRBV2 and TRBJ1-2, with D uncertain. This CDR3 has 12 residues. V was pared by 5 bases and J by 4 bases, with 8 bases between. Germline CDR1 is SNHLY and CDR2 is FYNNEI. The CDR3 region has the DNA TGTGCCAGCAGTCCTACGGGCTATGGCTACACCTTC. It codes for CASSPTGYGYTF.

This clonotype was seen ten or more times. The CDR3 DNA reads as TGTGGGTCTTCGGGGGAGAGCACCGGGGAGCTGTTTTTT. It codes for CGSSGESTGELFF. This chain uses TRBV30 with TRBJ2-2; TRBD2 might be the D (6 bases). Germline V gene sequence: CDR1 GTSNPN, CDR2 SVGIG (reference sequence). The CDR3 length is 13 residues.

Only a few counts were recorded for this clonotype. The chain links TRBV6-1 to TRBJ2-1, with a possible D match to TRBD2 (5 bases). The CDR3 has 15 amino acids. The germline V and J ends were trimmed by 6 bases and 5 bases, with 17 bases remaining between them. Germline CDR1 is MNHNS and CDR2 is SASEGT. DNA of the CDR3: TGTGCCAGCAGCCTAGGAACGACGGGAAACAATGAGCAGTTCTTC. Translation gives CASSLGTTGNNEQFF.

A few counts support this clonotype. The CDR3 sequence: CASSPMVGNTGELFF. Here the CDR3 DNA reads TGTGCCAGCAGCCCTATGGTAGGGAACACCGGGGAGCTGTTTTTT. The J gene is TRBJ2-2, the V gene TRBV7-2; D uncertain. This CDR3 has 15 amino acids. Trimming removed 5 bases from V and 1 base from J, with 11 bases in between. Germline V gene sequence: CDR1 SGHTA, CDR2 FQGNSA.

This clonotype was seen repeatedly, ten times or more. The rearrangement joins TRBV28 to TRBJ2-7; tentative D call: TRBD2 (6 bases). V lost 7 bases to trimming and J lost 4 bases, with 11 bases between them. The germline CDR1 and CDR2 sequences are MDHEN and SYDVKM. This CDR3 spans 12 amino acids. CDR3 bases: TGTGCCAGCACCTGGGGGGATTACGAGCAGTACTTC. Its protein product is CASTWGDYEQYF. Looking up the rest from reference TRBV28 and TRBJ2-7 gives the full variable domain: DVKVTQSSRYLVKRTGEKVFLECVQDMDHENMFWYRQDPGLGLRLIYFSYDVKMKEKGDIPEGYSVSREKKERFSLILESASTNQTSMYLCASTWGDYEQYFGPGTRLTVT.

This clonotype was seen ten or more times. This chain links TRBV20-1 with TRBJ2-1; the match to TRBD2 covers 9 bases. Germline V CDR1 and CDR2: DFQATT, SNEGSKA (reference sequence). There are 15 residues in the CDR3. V gave up 4 bases and J gave up 2 bases; unmatched junction bases: 6. The CDR3 DNA is TGCAGTGCTATCCCCGGACTAGCGCCCTACAATGAGCAGTTCTTC. This sequence encodes CSAIPGLAPYNEQFF.

The rearrangement uses TRBV5-5 and TRBJ2-7; TRBD2 aligns across 9 bases. Looked up from germline, CDR1 is SGHKS and CDR2 is YYEKEE (reference sequence). Trimming at V came to 0 bases and at J to 4 bases, leaving 8 bases not matched to a gene. The CDR3 spans 16 residues. The CDR3 DNA is TGTGCCAGCAGCTTGGGATTGACTAGCGGTACGTACGAGCAGTACTTC. Its protein product is CASSLGLTSGTYEQYF.

The sample holds many counts of this clonotype. The chain is built from TRBV20-1 and TRBJ2-1; tentatively, D is TRBD2 (6 bases). The CDR3 has 14 amino acids. In germline, CDR1 is DFQATT, CDR2 SNEGSKA (reference sequence). V was trimmed by 6 bases and J by 0 bases, leaving 12 bases between them. The CDR3 spells CSAIAGISYNEQFF. The CDR3 region has the DNA TGCAGTGCCATCGCGGGAATCTCCTACAATGAGCAGTTCTTC.

There are many counts of this clonotype. The genes are TRBV12-3 or TRBV12-4 and TRBJ2-1, with 11 bases fitting TRBD1. CDR3 size: 15 residues. V shed 3 bases and J 6 bases; nucleotides not matched to a gene: 4. As DNA, the CDR3 is TGTGCCAGCAGTTTCCGGGACAGGGGGGTCAATGAGCAGTTCTTC. This gives the protein CASSFRDRGVNEQFF.

The table lists this clonotype with many counts. The J gene is TRBJ2-2, the V gene TRBV29-1; unclear D gene. Trimming left V 6 bases short and J 3 bases short, with 5 bases between. Germline V gene lookup returns CDR1 SQVTM and CDR2 ANQGSEA. CDR3 length: 11 residues. CDR3 protein: CSVTDTGELFF. CDR3 sequence (DNA): TGCAGCGTGACGGACACCGGGGAGCTGTTTTTT.

This clonotype was seen many times. V usage is TRBV27 and J usage is TRBJ2-7; 8 positions agree with TRBD1. The CDR3 has 15 residues. Germline V gene sequence: CDR1 MNHEY, CDR2 SMNVEV (reference sequence). V lost 3 bases, J lost 2 bases, and 6 bases stayed unmatched. The chain's CDR3 is CASSLTGAPTYEQYF. CDR3 DNA: TGTGCCAGCAGTTTGACAGGGGCACCCACCTACGAGCAGTACTTC.

This clonotype has at least ten counts. J is TRBJ2-1 and V is TRBV10-3; D is unresolved. The germline V and J ends were trimmed by 6 bases and 7 bases, with 7 bases remaining between them. CDR1 and CDR2 (germline): ENHRY, SYGVKD. CDR3 length: 11 amino acids. The CDR3, as DNA: TGTGCCATCAGGAGATTGAATGAGCAGTTCTTC. Its translation is CAIRRLNEQFF.

This clonotype was observed at least ten times. This rearrangement joins TRBV2 to TRBJ2-7, with TRBD1 as a possible D gene (6 bases). The ends were cut back, 11 bases at V and 5 bases at J, with 10 bases in the middle. Germline V gene sequence: CDR1 SNHLY, CDR2 FYNNEI. The CDR3 totals 10 residues. CDR3 in amino acids: CASQGNEQYF. CDR3 coding DNA: TGTGCCTCACAGGGTAACGAGCAGTACTTC. The entire variable domain, with the rest obtained from reference TRBV2 and TRBJ2-7, is as follows: EPEVTQTPSHQVTQMGQEVILRCVPISNHLYFYWYRQILGQKVEFLVSFYNNEISEKSEIFDDQFSVERPDGSNFTLKIRSTKLEDSAMYFCASQGNEQYFGPGTRLTVT.

In this sample, this clonotype turned up many times. This rearrangement joins TRBV28 to TRBJ1-2; 7 bases line up with TRBD1. The V and J ends lost 6 bases and 3 bases, in that order; junction bases with no gene match: 10. Germline lookup yields CDR1 MDHEN and CDR2 SYDVKM. The CDR3 contains 15 residues. Here the CDR3 reads CASRTPTGSYYGYTF. The CDR3 bases are TGTGCCAGCAGGACACCGACAGGGTCGTACTATGGCTACACCTTC.

The V call is TRBV19, the J call TRBJ2-1; D gene uncertain. V lost 1 base and J lost 4, with 5 bases in between. This CDR3 has 13 amino acids. The V gene's germline CDR1 is LNHDA and CDR2 SQIVND (reference sequence). The CDR3 is CASSIGHYNEQFF. The DNA of the CDR3 is TGTGCCAGTAGTATAGGGCATTACAATGAGCAGTTCTTC.

This clonotype occurred many times. The chain is built from TRBV29-1 and TRBJ2-1, with 7 bases fitting TRBD2. V dropped 4 bases and J dropped 7; count of bases not matched to a gene: 4. CDR1 is SQVTM and CDR2 is ANQGSEA in the germline V gene. The CDR3 is made up of 12 amino acids. CDR3 residues: CSVGTSGNEQFF. Written as DNA, the CDR3 is TGCAGCGTTGGGACTAGTGGGAATGAGCAGTTCTTC.

The chain links TRBV5-1 to TRBJ2-7, with TRBD2 matching 7 bases. The CDR3 contains 13 residues. The V gene's germline CDR1 is SGHRS and CDR2 YFSETQ. Unmatched junction bases numbered 4, after V lost 3 bases and J lost 4 bases. DNA of the CDR3: TGCGCCAGCAGCTGGGGGGGGGGATACGAGCAGTACTTC. Its translation: CASSWGGGYEQYF.

This clonotype was seen repeatedly, ten times or more. The rearrangement links TRBV12-3 or TRBV12-4 to TRBJ2-2; D not resolved. The CDR3 is 13 amino acids. Trimming left V 2 bases short and J 6 bases short, with 7 bases between. Here the CDR3 reads CASSLTPAGELFF. The CDR3 bases are TGTGCCAGCAGTTTAACCCCAGCCGGGGAGCTGTTTTTT.